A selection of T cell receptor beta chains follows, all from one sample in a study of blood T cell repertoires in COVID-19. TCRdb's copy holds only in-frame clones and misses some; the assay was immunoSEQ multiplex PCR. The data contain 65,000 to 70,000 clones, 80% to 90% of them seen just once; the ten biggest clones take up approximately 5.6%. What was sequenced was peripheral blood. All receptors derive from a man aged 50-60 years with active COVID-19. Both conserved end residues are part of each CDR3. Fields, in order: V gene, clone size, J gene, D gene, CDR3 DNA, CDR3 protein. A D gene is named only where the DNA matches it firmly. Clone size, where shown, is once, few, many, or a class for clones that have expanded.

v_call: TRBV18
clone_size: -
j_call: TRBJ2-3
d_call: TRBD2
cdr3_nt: TGTGCCAGCTCGTCTCGACTAGCGAACACAGATACGCAGTATTTT
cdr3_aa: CASSSRLANTDTQYF

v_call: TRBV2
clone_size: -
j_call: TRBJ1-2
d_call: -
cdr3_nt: TGTGCCAGCATGCCAGCGGCACCCTATGGCTACACCTTC
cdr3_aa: CASMPAAPYGYTF

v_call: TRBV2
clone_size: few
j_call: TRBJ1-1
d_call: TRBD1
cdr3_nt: TGTGCCACAGAAGGACAGGGATTCGTCAAAGCTTTCTTT
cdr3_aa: CATEGQGFVKAFF

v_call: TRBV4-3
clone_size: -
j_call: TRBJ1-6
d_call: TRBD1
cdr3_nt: TGCGCCAGCAGCCAAGATAGACAGGGTAATTCACCCCTCCACTTT
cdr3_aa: CASSQDRQGNSPLHF

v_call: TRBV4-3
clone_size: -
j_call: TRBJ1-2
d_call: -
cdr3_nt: TGCGCCAGCAGCCAAGAGATACAGGGAGTCTTGGGCTACACCTTC
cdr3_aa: CASSQEIQGVLGYTF

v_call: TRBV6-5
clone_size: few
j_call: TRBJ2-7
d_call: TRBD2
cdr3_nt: TGTGCCAGCAGCCCCGGACTAGGGAGCTCCTACGAGCAGTACTTC
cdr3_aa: CASSPGLGSSYEQYF

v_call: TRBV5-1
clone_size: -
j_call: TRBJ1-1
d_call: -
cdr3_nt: TGCGCCAGCAGCTGGGCAGGGAAGGGGACTGAAGCTTTCTTT
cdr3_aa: CASSWAGKGTEAFF

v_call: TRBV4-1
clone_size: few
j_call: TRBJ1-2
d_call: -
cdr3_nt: TGCGCCAGCAGCCTACTAACAGGGAATAGCGATGGCTACACCTTC
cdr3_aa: CASSLLTGNSDGYTF

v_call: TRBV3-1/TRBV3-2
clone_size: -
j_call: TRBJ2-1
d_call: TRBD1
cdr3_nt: TGTGCCAGCGCAGCCGGGACAGGGGCCTACAATGAGCAGTTCTTC
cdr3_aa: CASAAGTGAYNEQFF

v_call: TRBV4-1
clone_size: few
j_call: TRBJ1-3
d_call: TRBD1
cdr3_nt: TGCGCCAGCAGCCGGGACAGGGGGACCGGAAACACCATATATTTT
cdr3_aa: CASSRDRGTGNTIYF

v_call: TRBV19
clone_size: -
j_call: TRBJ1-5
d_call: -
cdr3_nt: TGTGCCAGTAGTTCGCGGGGCAGGGAGAGGTTTCAGCCCCAGCATTTT
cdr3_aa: CASSSRGRERFQPQHF

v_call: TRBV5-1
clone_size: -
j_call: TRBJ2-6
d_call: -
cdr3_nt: TGCGCCAGCAGCCCAACCGGACAAGGGGGATTAGGGGCCAACGTCCTGACTTTC
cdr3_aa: CASSPTGQGGLGANVLTF

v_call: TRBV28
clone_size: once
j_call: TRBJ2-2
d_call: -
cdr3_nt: TGTGCCAGCAGTTTCGGCCGGGCCGGGGCCGGGGAGCTGTTTTTT
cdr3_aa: CASSFGRAGAGELFF

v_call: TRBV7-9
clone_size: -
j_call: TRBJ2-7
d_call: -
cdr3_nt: TGTGCCAGCAGCCGCGGGGCAGGTCGCTCCTACGAGCAGTACTTC
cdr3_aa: CASSRGAGRSYEQYF

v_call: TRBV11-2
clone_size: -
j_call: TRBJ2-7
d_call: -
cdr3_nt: TGTGCCAGCAGCTTAGGGAGGGGATACTACGAGCAGTACTTC
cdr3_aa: CASSLGRGYYEQYF

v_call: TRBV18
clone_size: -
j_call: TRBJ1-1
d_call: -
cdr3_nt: TGTGCCAGCTCCCAGGACAGCTCTGAAGCTTTCTTT
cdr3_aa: CASSQDSSEAFF

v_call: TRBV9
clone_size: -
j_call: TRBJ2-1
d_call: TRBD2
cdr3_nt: TGTGCCAGCAGCGTAGTCGCGGGAGGGGAGCAGTTCTTC
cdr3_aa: CASSVVAGGEQFF

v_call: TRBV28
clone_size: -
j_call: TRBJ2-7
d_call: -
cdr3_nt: TGTGCCAGCACCTCGGGGGTAACCTACGAGCAGTACTTC
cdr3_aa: CASTSGVTYEQYF